This passage covers 26 T cell receptor beta chains from one sample sequenced in a study of response to subunit inactivated influenza vaccine. TCRdb re-derived calls from the RT-PCR reads in MiXCR, one entry per CDR3 protein. Here the sample spans around 790,000 distinct CDR3 sequences, 20% to 25% being singletons. Specimen: PBMCs from blood, collected roughly 5 days after vaccination. These receptors all come from a man between 45 and 60 years old who received an inactivated influenza vaccine.

This clonotype has at least ten counts. The chain uses TRBV15 and TRBJ2-1; 7 nucleotides line up with TRBD2. CDR1 is LNHNV, CDR2 YYDKDF, per germline (reference sequence). The length of the CDR3 is 13 residues. The ends lost 8 bases at V and 3 bases at J; junction bases unmatched: 4. The CDR3 spells CATGAGFYNEQFF. The DNA of the CDR3 is TGTGCCACCGGAGCGGGATTCTACAATGAGCAGTTCTTC. Looking up the rest from reference TRBV15 and TRBJ2-1 gives the full variable domain: DAMVIQNPRYQVTQFGKPVTLSCSQTLNHNVMYWYQQKSSQAPKLLFHYYDKDFNNEADTPDNFQSRRPNTSFCFLDIRSPGLGDTAMYLCATGAGFYNEQFFGPGTRLTVL.

This clonotype was seen only a few times. The chain is built from TRBV20-1 and TRBJ2-7; 8 bases are a match to TRBD1. This CDR3 has 14 residues. Trimming took 5 bases from V and 0 from J; bases not matched to a gene: 6. Germline CDR1 and CDR2: DFQATT and SNEGSKA (reference sequence). CDR3 sequence (DNA): TGCAGTGCTTCAGGGGGCGCCCCCTCCTACGAGCAGTACTTC. Protein product: CSASGGAPSYEQYF.

The chain uses TRBV4-3 and TRBJ2-1; 9 bases map to TRBD2. V trimming: 2 bases; J trimming: 5 bases; junction bases outside the gene matches: 10. The CDR3 is 17 residues long. From germline, CDR1 is LGHNA and CDR2 YSLEER. CDR3 DNA: TGCGCCAGCAGCCAACCCTCGACTAGCGGTCGAGACAATGAGCAGTTCTTC. This translates into CASSQPSTSGRDNEQFF.

This clonotype was counted between two and nine times. The chain uses TRBV6-1 and TRBJ1-5, with TRBD1 matching over 8 bases. Germline V gene sequence: CDR1 MNHNS, CDR2 SASEGT. Trimming cost V 8 bases and J 3 bases; bases outside gene matches: 6. The CDR3 length is 14 residues. CDR3 protein: CASGRQGNNQPQHF. The DNA for the CDR3 is TGTGCCAGCGGGCGACAGGGGAACAATCAGCCCCAGCATTTT.

The J gene is TRBJ2-3, the V gene TRBV15; D is undetermined. V was pared by 3 bases and J by 1 base, with 8 bases between. The CDR3 has 14 residues. In germline, CDR1 is LNHNV, CDR2 YYDKDF (reference sequence). This CDR3 is CATSRDGGTDTQYF. The CDR3 region has the DNA TGTGCCACCAGCAGGGACGGAGGCACAGATACGCAGTATTTT.

This clonotype occurred many times. J is TRBJ2-1 and V is TRBV12-3 or TRBV12-4; 8 bases fit TRBD1. The CDR3 spans 15 residues. V lost 5 bases, J lost 5 bases, and 8 bases stayed unmatched. CDR3 protein: CASSARQGYDNEQFF. CDR3 nucleotides: TGTGCCAGCAGTGCAAGACAGGGGTACGACAATGAGCAGTTCTTC.

This rearrangement joins TRBV5-1 to TRBJ2-3; 7 bases agree with TRBD1. The CDR3 totals 16 residues. The germline CDR1 and CDR2 sequences are SGHRS and YFSETQ. Losses at the gene ends were 5 bases for V and 3 bases for J; bases not matched to a gene: 12. The CDR3 region is CASSFTGTVGTDTQYF. Written as DNA, the CDR3 is TGCGCCAGCAGTTTTACCGGGACAGTAGGAACAGATACGCAGTATTTT.

The chain couples TRBV6-5 to TRBJ2-5, with 7 bases matching TRBD2. Germline V CDR1 and CDR2: MNHEY, SVGAGI. Trimming removed 4 bases from V and 5 bases from J; junction bases left unmatched: 7. The CDR3 contains 14 residues. The CDR3 sequence: CASSSSGAWETQYF. The CDR3 DNA is TGTGCCAGCAGTTCTAGCGGAGCTTGGGAGACCCAGTACTTC.

V and J are TRBV20-1 and TRBJ2-1; D may correspond to TRBD1 or TRBD2 (5 bases each). The CDR3 length is 13 residues. Trimming pared 6 bases from V and 9 bases from J, leaving 18 bases between. Germline loops: CDR1 DFQATT, CDR2 SNEGSKA (reference sequence). The CDR3 loop reads CSAPRDIGGEQFF. The CDR3 DNA sequence: TGCAGTGCCCCGAGGGATATTGGGGGTGAGCAGTTCTTC.

This clonotype was picked up a small number of times. The rearrangement joins TRBV7-2 to TRBJ1-6; D uncertain. Trimming cost V 3 bases and J 7 bases, with 7 bases left between them. Per germline, CDR1 SGHTA and CDR2 FQGNSA. The CDR3 loop spans 13 amino acids. The CDR3 reads CASSLPRNSPLHF. For the CDR3, the DNA is TGTGCCAGCAGCTTGCCCCGGAATTCACCCCTCCACTTT.

V usage is TRBV7-9 and J usage is TRBJ2-5; a possible D gene is TRBD2 (6 bases). This CDR3 is built from 15 residues. The V and J ends lost 0 bases and 5 bases respectively, with 13 bases between them. Germline-derived CDR1 and CDR2 are SEHNR and FQNEAQ (reference sequence). The DNA of the CDR3 is TGTGCCAGCAGCTTAGCGGTCGGGGGAGTTGAGACCCAGTACTTC. Translating it yields CASSLAVGGVETQYF.

This clonotype was seen a few times. This chain links TRBV27 with TRBJ2-7; D might be TRBD2 (5 bases). The CDR3 covers 16 residues. CDR1 is MNHEY and CDR2 is SMNVEV in the germline V gene (reference sequence). V was pared by 6 bases and J by 1 base, with 19 bases between. The CDR3 DNA follows: TGTGCCAGCAGAAAAAATCTAGCAGCTGATTCCTACGAGCAGTACTTC. Translating it yields CASRKNLAADSYEQYF.

The chain uses TRBV30 and TRBJ2-2, with D unclear. The CDR3 runs to 13 residues. Between the trimmed V and J ends, which lost 3 bases and 1 base, there was a span of 6 bases. CDR1 and CDR2 from the germline V gene are GTSNPN and SVGIG (reference sequence). The CDR3, as DNA: TGTGCCTGGAGAAGACAGAACACCGGGGAGCTGTTTTTT. Its protein is CAWRRQNTGELFF.

The V and J genes are TRBV5-1 and TRBJ1-1; the D gene is possibly TRBD1 (5 bases). V lost 5 bases, J lost 6 bases, and 20 bases lay in between. From germline, CDR1 is SGHRS and CDR2 YFSETQ. There are 15 residues in the CDR3. The CDR3 is CASSNGGMGSSEAFF. CDR3 coding DNA: TGCGCCAGCAGTAACGGGGGAATGGGAAGTTCTGAAGCTTTCTTT.

This clonotype was observed a few times. The rearrangement joins TRBV7-6 to TRBJ2-3; no definite D call. CDR3 length: 13 amino acids. From germline, CDR1 is SGHVS and CDR2 FNYEAQ. Trimming pared 8 bases from V and 2 bases from J, leaving 11 bases between. The DNA of the CDR3 is TGTGCCAGCTCCTCTCCTACCACAGATACGCAGTATTTT. Protein product: CASSSPTTDTQYF.

The chain joins TRBV4-1 to TRBJ2-7, with 8 positions matching TRBD1. The V segment lost 4 bases and the J segment 6 bases; nucleotides outside the gene matches: 14. Germline CDR1 is MGHRA and CDR2 is YSYEKL. The CDR3 is 16 amino acids. The CDR3 coding sequence is TGCGCCAGCAGCCCCCAAATCGGACAGGGCAGGGGCGAGCAGTACTTC. Protein product: CASSPQIGQGRGEQYF.

The V gene is TRBV15, the J gene TRBJ2-1; possible D gene TRBD2, 6 bases. The CDR3 is 17 residues long. The germline V and J ends were trimmed by 3 bases and 3 bases, with 18 bases remaining between them. CDR1 and CDR2 (germline): LNHNV, YYDKDF (reference sequence). Here the CDR3 reads CATSSGGRAGDYNEQFF. The CDR3 region has the DNA TGTGCCACCAGCAGTGGGGGGAGAGCGGGCGACTACAATGAGCAGTTCTTC.

The rearrangement links TRBV10-2 to TRBJ2-7; TRBD2 is a possible D gene (5 bases). The CDR3 has 13 amino acids. V lost 5 bases and J 3 bases, leaving 11 bases between the germline ends. The germline gives CDR1 WSHSY, CDR2 SAAADI. Here the CDR3 DNA reads TGCGCCAGCAGTCCACCCGGACTCTACGAGCAGTACTTC. It encodes CASSPPGLYEQYF.

The genes are TRBV27 and TRBJ2-7; 13 bases are shared with TRBD2. V was pared by 4 bases and J by 5 bases, with 11 bases of the junction left unmatched. Germline V CDR1 and CDR2: MNHEY, SMNVEV (reference sequence). This CDR3 spans 17 amino acids. The CDR3 nucleotides are TGTGCCAGCAGTTCTAATAAAGCGACTAGCGGGAGGAACGAGCAGTACTTC. This translates into CASSSNKATSGRNEQYF.

This clonotype was observed a few times. The genes are TRBV7-2 and TRBJ2-3, with TRBD2 matching over 10 bases. CDR1 SGHTA and CDR2 FQGNSA come from the germline V gene. V trimming: 2 bases; J trimming: 9 bases; junction bases outside the gene matches: 11. This CDR3 region has 16 residues. The CDR3 coding sequence is TGTGCCAGCAGCTTAAGCGGGGGGGCCTTAGATAGGACGCAGTATTTT. It translates to CASSLSGGALDRTQYF. Full variable domain (rest looked up from reference TRBV7-2 and TRBJ2-3): GAGVSQSPSNKVTEKGKDVELRCDPISGHTALYWYRQSLGQGLEFLIYFQGNSAPDKSGLPSDRFSAERTGGSVSTLTIQRTQQEDSAVYLCASSLSGGALDRTQYFGPGTRLTVL.

This clonotype was counted a few times. The V call is TRBV4-3, the J call TRBJ2-2, with 8 bases lining up with TRBD2. Germline-derived CDR1 and CDR2 are LGHNA and YSLEER. After removal of 0 bases from V and 4 bases from J, the junction contained 7 bases not matched to a gene. The CDR3 sequence is 17 residues long. The CDR3 reads CASSQESWSGSTGELFF. The CDR3 region has the DNA TGCGCCAGCAGCCAAGAAAGTTGGAGCGGGAGCACCGGGGAGCTGTTTTTT.

There are a few counts of this clonotype. The chain is built from TRBV10-3 and TRBJ1-6, with 7 bases aligning to TRBD1. V shed 8 bases and J 7 bases; nucleotides not matched to a gene: 8. Germline CDR1 is ENHRY and CDR2 is SYGVKD. This CDR3 is 14 amino acids long. The CDR3 is CAIASRQGNSPLHF. DNA of the CDR3: TGTGCCATCGCCTCGAGACAGGGAAATTCACCCCTCCACTTT.

This chain links TRBV7-3 with TRBJ2-1; D might be TRBD1 or TRBD2, each matching 5 bases. The V gene's germline CDR1 is SGHTA and CDR2 FQGTGA. Trimming took off 2 bases at V and 5 bases at J, with 13 bases between the two ends. The CDR3 runs to 15 residues. The CDR3 here is CASSLQGRPHNEQFF. As DNA, the CDR3 is TGTGCCAGCAGCTTACAGGGACGACCGCACAATGAGCAGTTCTTC.

This clonotype has more than one count but fewer than ten. The chain uses TRBV29-1 and TRBJ2-1; 10 bases map to TRBD1. The CDR3 length is 15 residues. V was clipped by 5 bases and J by 4 bases; unmatched bases: 8. Germline lookup yields CDR1 SQVTM and CDR2 ANQGSEA. In DNA, the CDR3 is TGCAGCGTTAGCCAGGGACAGGGGCTTTACAATGAGCAGTTCTTC. Residues: CSVSQGQGLYNEQFF.

In this sample, this clonotype turned up a few times. This chain uses TRBV10-3 with TRBJ2-1; either TRBD1 or TRBD2 may supply D (5 bases each). The CDR3 has 13 residues. The ends were cut back, 8 bases at V and 6 bases at J, with 14 bases in the middle. Germline V gene lookup returns CDR1 ENHRY and CDR2 SYGVKD. CDR3 region: CAIDPGTTNEQFF. CDR3 coding DNA: TGTGCCATCGATCCGGGGACGACCAATGAGCAGTTCTTC.

This chain links TRBV10-3 with TRBJ2-3; 7 bases agree with TRBD2. CDR1 and CDR2 from the germline V gene are ENHRY and SYGVKD. The CDR3 has 16 amino acids. V lost 11 bases and J lost 0; bases outside the gene matches: 14. CDR3: CALSGGGIKSTDTQYF. The CDR3 coding sequence is TGTGCCCTGTCTGGCGGGGGAATCAAAAGCACAGATACGCAGTATTTT.